This T cell receptor (beta chain) was recorded in a study of human T cells and chemical hapten exposure. This sample's time point: patch test 1, 2 weeks after DPC sensitization. Treatment reported: therapeutic diphenylcyclopropenone sensitization with weekly scalp DPC. TCRdb ran MiXCR on the RACE reads and lists one entry per CDR3 protein. This sample has about 340,000 distinct CDR3 sequences; under 9% occur once, and the top ten carry approximately 8%. This clonotype occurred many times. The CDR3 covers 13 residues. Deletions cut 5 bases from V and 0 bases from J, with 8 bases between. The germline CDR1 and CDR2 sequences are SQVTM and ANQGSEA.

The rearrangement joins TRBV29-1 to TRBJ2-4; either TRBD1 or TRBD2 may fit D (6 bases each). The clonotype originates from a woman aged 18-29 years with alopecia areata. Some clones in this sample may be carry-over from other donors' samples. Source: whole blood, taken in connection with sensitization to the hapten diphenylcyclopropenone (DPC). The CDR3 coding sequence is TGCAGCGTTAGGGGGGCAGCCAAAAACATTCAGTACTTC. The encoded protein is CSVRGAAKNIQYF.